The clone carrying this TCR beta chain is medium-sized by share. TCRdb passed the PCR reads through MiXCR, listing each CDR3 protein once. The table has around 15,000 distinct CDR3 sequences, around 40% seen once. The sample belongs to a study of CD4 and CD8 cells across lung adenocarcinoma regions. In germline, CDR1 is MNHNS, CDR2 SASEGT. The CDR3 spans 18 residues. V dropped 2 bases and J dropped 2; count of bases not matched to a gene: 5. Samples came from patients with localized non-small cell lung adenocarcinoma. The chain combines TRBV6-1 with TRBJ2-6, with 11 bases that match TRBD1. What was sequenced was CD4+ T cells from the center of a lung tumor. The clonotype comes from a male donor with lung adenocarcinoma. The CD4 and CD8 labels of this study may be unreliable. The CDR3 loop reads CASSEKWTGGAGANVLTF. CDR3 coding DNA: TGTGCCAGCAGTGAAAAGTGGACAGGGGGCGCTGGGGCCAACGTCCTGACTTTC.